The present T cell receptor beta chain was sequenced within a study of T cell responses to AZD1222 COVID-19 vaccine listed by TCRdb under 2021. Study-level background: AZD1222 recipients given second doses at about 4 weeks or at about 12 weeks were pooled, since spike-specific TCR depth and breadth were not found to differ between the two schedules. A total of about 250 trial participants underwent TCR sequencing, of whom approximately 200 had received two doses of AZD1222 and around 26 had received two doses of the MenACWY control vaccine. Trial participants were enrolled by age into 18-55, 56-69 and 70-plus year subgroups, with approximately 150, 28 and 58 TCR-sequenced participants respectively.

What the research found in general, with its limitations: After two AZD1222 doses, spike-specific TCR breadth and depth were significantly higher than at day 0 and than in MenACWY recipients. Conclusions about previously exposed vaccinees are limited because only five to seven AZD1222 recipients were SARS-CoV-2 seropositive at baseline. Epitopes outside the regions mutated in the B.1.351 and B.1.1.7 variants were reportedly recognized by nearly half of the unique spike-specific TCRs. Most participants were white British and females outnumbered males, and the authors suggested that clonal diversity may have been underestimated. Because no day 14 peak-response samples were available, the repertoires could be characterized only after the peak T cell response. The 56-69-year group was small, and its depth increase did not reach significance, likely because of low power. CD4 TCRs associated with the vaccine covered the entire spike protein, and the dominant responses were in regions 160-218 and 743-854.

The CDR3 regions of human TCRbeta chains were subjected to immunosequencing. On the authors' methods: Repertoire TCRs were matched against a reference library of SARS-CoV-2-specific TCRs generated with the MIRA antigen-specificity platform. Breadth was defined as the fraction of unique TCRs that were SARS-CoV-2-associated, and depth was defined as the fraction of total T cells that were SARS-CoV-2-associated. Each spike-specific TCR was assigned to its reactive spike region and to a CD4 or CD8 class using the MIRA data. Log10-transformed breadth and depth values were compared by one-way ANOVA with Sidak's multiple comparisons tests. The clones in this table, taken by TCRdb from immuneACCESS, are in-frame only. Not every clone is retained; where verified, under half of the shortfall comes from an unresolved V gene, and the cause of the rest is unknown. V and J calls and clone size follow that table, whereas D and trimming were derived from the DNA. In this sample the table shows some 150,000 clones, approximately 93% of which occur a single time. Of the sample, 3.5% to 5% falls within the top ten clones.

Based on the germline V gene, the CDR1 and CDR2 sequences are SGHRS and YFSETQ. From its cysteine to its phenylalanine, the CDR3 spans 16 amino acids. The CDR3 DNA has 48 bases and is translated from base 1. The junction shows trimming of 2 bases on V and 0 bases on J, and the gene matches do not reach 3 bases of it. Explained via the paper, the time point label denotes: baseline before first vaccination. Vaccinee samples came from UK trials COV001 and COV002, including a single-blind randomized controlled phase 2/3 trial of AZD1222 (ChAdOx1 nCoV-19) in healthy adults. Trial participant PBMC samples were collected at day 0 and day 28 after the second dose for TCRbeta chain sequencing. Turning to this clone: The antigen this receptor binds is unknown. Qualities for individual bases were not recorded, and no much larger clone is one base off.

Sequenced here: peripheral blood, sampled on day 0 of AZD1222 vaccination. The sequence is built from TRBV5-1 and TRBJ1-3, with 9 central nucleotides matching TRBD1. This clonotype originated in an adult in good health. The sequenced DNA: TGCGCCAGCAGCTTAGGGACAGGGAGCTCTGGAAACACCATATATTTT. It translates to CASSLGTGSSGNTIYF.